This T cell receptor beta chain derives from a study of CD8 T cells in Susac syndrome. An input of roughly 0.5 to 1 ug of RNA was subjected to reverse transcription using random hexamers. The CDR3 of TCR beta was amplified by immunoSEQ multiplex PCR across 54 Vbeta and 13 Jbeta. MiXCR was run by TCRdb on the immunoSEQ multiplex PCR reads, yielding one entry per CDR3 protein. This sample has roughly 150,000 distinct CDR3 sequences, with around 95% found just once. TCR beta sequences were obtained from blood CD8+ and CD4+ T cells. Sequenced sample: CD4+ T cells from PBMCs. The origin of this receptor is a human donor with Susac syndrome.

The CDR3 sequence is CASSVAAGGETQYF. The DNA of the CDR3 is TGTGCCAGCAGCGTAGCGGCTGGTGGAGAGACCCAGTACTTC. The chain has TRBV9 and TRBJ2-5; D gene ambiguous. Trimming shortened V by 0 bases and J by 4 bases, and 10 bases separated the two germline ends. This CDR3 has 14 residues. Per germline, CDR1 SGDLS and CDR2 YYNGEE.